A single sample is the source of the 31 T cell receptor beta chains below, sequenced in a study of blood T cell repertoires in COVID-19. The repertoire was sequenced with immunoSEQ multiplex PCR; TCRdb's copy has only in-frame clones and lacks some. This table holds under 250,000 clones, 84% found once. The sample was peripheral blood. These receptors were collected from a woman aged 60 to 75 who had recovered from COVID-19.

V and J are TRBV4-2 and TRBJ2-3; TRBD2 matches at 15 bases. CDR1 is LGHNA and CDR2 is YNFKEQ in the germline V gene. This CDR3 region has 17 residues. With V trimmed by 5 bases and J by 6 bases, 9 bases remained unmatched. The DNA of the CDR3 is TGTGCCAGCAGCGGCGGGACTAGCGGGGGGACCCTTGATACGCAGTATTTT. Translated, it gives CASSGGTSGGTLDTQYF.

The chain links TRBV7-3 to TRBJ2-7, with 8 positions matching TRBD1. From germline, CDR1 is SGHTA and CDR2 FQGTGA. V trimming: 5 bases; J trimming: 1 base; junction bases outside the gene matches: 4. The CDR3 has 14 residues. This chain's CDR3 is CASSITGGSYEQYF. DNA for the CDR3: TGTGCCAGCAGCATTACAGGGGGATCCTACGAGCAGTACTTC.

This sequence joins TRBV10-3 and TRBJ1-1; D gene ambiguous. Between the trimmed V and J ends, which lost 2 bases and 7 bases, there was a span of 11 bases. The CDR3 is 13 residues long. The germline gives CDR1 ENHRY, CDR2 SYGVKD. The CDR3 spells CAISESTLSEAFF. In nucleotides, the CDR3 is TGTGCCATCAGTGAGAGTACTCTGAGTGAAGCTTTCTTT.

The gene calls are TRBV5-5 and TRBJ1-2, with TRBD1 matching over 7 bases. The junction had 2 bases not matched to a gene; V was cut back by 0 bases and J by 6 bases. CDR1 and CDR2 from the germline V gene are SGHKS and YYEKEE (reference sequence). CDR3 length equals 13 residues. The CDR3 sequence is CASSLGTGDGYTF. CDR3 nucleotide sequence: TGTGCCAGCAGCTTGGGTACAGGGGATGGCTACACCTTC.

Concerning this clone: A junction end diverges from the germline sequence, so it may reflect a read error. The CDR3 here is CASTLSGTAPGYTF. The CDR3 nucleotides are TGTGCCAGCACCTTATCGGGAACAGCCCCGGGCTACACCTTC. The V gene is TRBV7-2, the J gene TRBJ1-2; the D is unclear. Germline-derived CDR1 and CDR2 are SGHTA and FQGNSA. There are 14 residues in the CDR3.

This chain connects TRBV2 to TRBJ1-2; 9 bases align to TRBD1. The germline CDR1 and CDR2 sequences are SNHLY and FYNNEI. This CDR3 is built from 14 residues. J gave up 4 bases and V 5 bases, and 5 bases lay outside the gene matches. The CDR3 DNA sequence: TGTGCCAGCAGTAGGGACAGGGTGGGCTATGGCTACACCTTC. The encoded protein is CASSRDRVGYGYTF.

The gene calls are TRBV6-5 and TRBJ2-7; D is perhaps TRBD1 (6 bases). The V end was cut by 8 bases, the J end by 0 bases, with 14 bases between. This CDR3 comprises 14 residues. Germline lookup yields CDR1 MNHEY and CDR2 SVGAGI. CDR3 loop: CASGDRPSSYEQYF. CDR3 bases: TGTGCCAGCGGAGACAGGCCGAGCTCCTACGAGCAGTACTTC.

The chain recombines TRBV4-2 with TRBJ1-1, with 7 bases lining up with TRBD1. V shed 4 bases and J 6 bases; nucleotides not matched to a gene: 14. This CDR3 has 16 residues. Germline V lookup: CDR1 LGHNA, CDR2 YNFKEQ. CDR3 DNA sequence: TGTGCCAGCAGCCCCTCAAAGGGGGCCCGGTTGGCTGAAGCTTTCTTT. Translated, it gives CASSPSKGARLAEAFF.

V usage is TRBV27 and J usage is TRBJ2-5, with D perhaps TRBD2 (5 bases). Germline V CDR1 and CDR2: MNHEY, SMNVEV (reference sequence). The CDR3 extends over 14 amino acids. Trimming stripped 7 bases from V and 3 bases from J, with 15 bases between. The CDR3 bases are TGTGCCAGCAAGGCTATGGACGGGAAAGAGACCCAGTACTTC. It is translated as CASKAMDGKETQYF.

This CDR3 is CASSRGLAGAEQYF. CDR3 nucleotide sequence: TGTGCCAGCAGCCGGGGACTAGCGGGGGCGGAGCAGTACTTC. V usage is TRBV11-2 and J usage is TRBJ2-7, with 14 bases lining up with TRBD2. The CDR3 has 14 residues. Germline-derived CDR1 and CDR2 are SGHAT and FQNNGV. Losses at the gene ends were 5 bases for V and 7 bases for J; bases not matched to a gene: 4.

The chain recombines TRBV4-3 with TRBJ2-3; 9 nucleotides match TRBD2. J lost 0 bases, V lost 4 bases, and 17 bases had no gene match. Germline CDR1 and CDR2: LGHNA and YSLEER. This CDR3 has 20 residues. CDR3 nucleotide sequence: TGCGCCAGCAGCCCTTCGGGGGCTAGCGGGGAGACCACTAGCACAGATACGCAGTATTTT. Amino acids: CASSPSGASGETTSTDTQYF.

The chain uses TRBV2 and TRBJ2-7, with no clear D. The V end lost 3 bases, the J end lost 5 bases, and 8 bases lay between the germline ends. The CDR3 contains 12 residues. The germline CDR1 and CDR2 sequences are SNHLY and FYNNEI. The CDR3 DNA reads TGTGCCAGCAGTGAGGTTAGTAACGAGCAGTACTTC. It encodes CASSEVSNEQYF.

The rearrangement uses TRBV6-4 and TRBJ1-2, with D unclear. The V gene lost 6 bases and the J gene lost 9 bases, with 17 bases spanning the gap. CDR3 length equals 13 residues. Germline CDR1 MRHNA, CDR2 SNTAGT. CDR3 sequence: CASSADGAGSYTF. The CDR3 region has the DNA TGTGCCAGCAGCGCTGATGGAGCCGGGAGCTACACCTTC.

The chain couples TRBV4-1 to TRBJ1-4; perhaps TRBD1 as D (5 bases). CDR1 is MGHRA, CDR2 YSYEKL, per germline. Trimming stripped 4 bases from V and 4 bases from J, with 16 bases between. The CDR3 loop spans 16 amino acids. The CDR3 region is CASSPRLRQFNEKLFF. In DNA, the CDR3 is TGCGCCAGCAGCCCAAGATTGAGACAGTTTAATGAAAAACTGTTTTTT.

The genes are TRBV15 and TRBJ2-2, with D tentatively TRBD2 (7 bases). The V gene's germline CDR1 is LNHNV and CDR2 YYDKDF (reference sequence). V shed 2 bases and J shed 6 bases, with 10 bases lying between them. CDR3 length: 14 amino acids. CDR3: CATSRQGRAGELFF. In DNA form, the CDR3 reads TGTGCCACCAGCAGACAGGGGAGGGCCGGGGAGCTGTTTTTT.

The V and J genes are TRBV19 and TRBJ1-1; D not certain. The CDR3 is 16 residues long. CDR1 and CDR2 from the germline V gene are LNHDA and SQIVND (reference sequence). The V and J ends lost 7 bases and 7 bases respectively, with 25 bases between them. CDR3: CASIEYSRQSGDEAFF. The CDR3 bases are TGTGCCAGTATAGAGTATTCCCGGCAGTCAGGTGATGAAGCTTTCTTT.

The chain couples TRBV4-1 to TRBJ1-6, with D possibly TRBD1 on 5 matching bases. CDR3 size: 16 residues. V was shortened by 1 base and J by 7 bases, with 14 bases between the two germline ends. CDR1 and CDR2 (germline): MGHRA, YSYEKL. In DNA, the CDR3 is TGCGCCAGCAGCCAAGGACTTCGGGACTTGAATTCACCCCTCCACTTT. This gives the protein CASSQGLRDLNSPLHF.

V gene TRBV7-2 combines with J gene TRBJ2-3, with TRBD2 identical over 7 bases. Germline V gene sequence: CDR1 SGHTA, CDR2 FQGNSA. The ends lost 6 bases at V and 3 bases at J; junction bases unmatched: 9. The CDR3 runs to 15 residues. The CDR3 DNA follows: TGTGCCAGCAGACTAGCGCCCCGGAGAACAGATACGCAGTATTTT. Its translation is CASRLAPRRTDTQYF.

The V gene is TRBV7-3, the J gene TRBJ2-3, with 9 bases lining up with TRBD1. Per germline, CDR1 SGHTA and CDR2 FQGTGA. Losses at the gene ends were 5 bases for V and 3 bases for J; bases not matched to a gene: 6. CDR3 length equals 15 residues. The DNA of the CDR3 is TGTGCCAGCAGCCCCACCGGGACAGGGACAGATACGCAGTATTTT. Amino acid sequence: CASSPTGTGTDTQYF.

This clone has only one observation. The V call is TRBV19, the J call TRBJ2-5; a weak D match, TRBD2 (5 bases). This CDR3 is built from 13 residues. Trimming cost V 8 bases and J 4 bases, with 14 bases left between them. CDR1 LNHDA and CDR2 SQIVND come from the germline V gene (reference sequence). This chain's CDR3 is CASRRRERETQYF. DNA for the CDR3: TGTGCCAGTCGCCGACGGGAAAGAGAGACCCAGTACTTC. Variable domain in full (rest from reference TRBV19 and TRBJ2-5): DGGITQSPKYLFRKEGQNVTLSCEQNLNHDAMYWYRQDPGQGLRLIYYSQIVNDFQKGDIAEGYSVSREKKESFPLTVTSAQKNPTAFYLCASRRRERETQYFGPGTRLLVL.

This clone was seen a few times. V and J are TRBV9 and TRBJ1-2, with D possibly TRBD1 on 5 matching bases. The CDR3 contains 14 residues. The germline CDR1 and CDR2 sequences are SGDLS and YYNGEE. The V end lost 0 bases, the J end lost 4 bases, and 10 bases lay between the germline ends. CDR3 nucleotides: TGTGCCAGCAGCGTAGGACAGCTATCCTATGGCTACACCTTC. Its protein product is CASSVGQLSYGYTF. Full variable domain (rest looked up from reference TRBV9 and TRBJ1-2): DSGVTQTPKHLITATGQRVTLRCSPRSGDLSVYWYQQSLDQGLQFLIQYYNGEERAKGNILERFSAQQFPDLHSELNLSSLELGDSALYFCASSVGQLSYGYTFGSGTRLTVV.

The chain has TRBV7-2 and TRBJ2-7, with 12 bases that match TRBD2. The CDR3 totals 15 residues. Germline V lookup: CDR1 SGHTA, CDR2 FQGNSA. The V gene end was trimmed by 4 bases and the J gene end by 1 base; junction bases not matched to a gene: 2. The CDR3: CASSWTSGESYEQYF. CDR3 in DNA: TGTGCCAGCAGCTGGACTAGCGGGGAGTCCTACGAGCAGTACTTC.

The CDR3 here is CASSGHTSYEQYF. In nucleotides, the CDR3 is TGTGCCAGCAGTGGACACACCTCCTACGAGCAGTACTTC. The chain uses TRBV12-3 or TRBV12-4 and TRBJ2-7; D possibly corresponds to TRBD1 (5 bases). CDR3 length equals 13 residues. Deletions cut 5 bases from V and 0 bases from J, with 8 bases between.

The chain combines TRBV6-1 with TRBJ2-3; 7 positions agree with TRBD2. This CDR3 contains 18 residues. Trimming removed 0 bases from V and 4 bases from J; junction bases left unmatched: 13. The germline CDR1 and CDR2 sequences are MNHNS and SASEGT. This CDR3 reads CASSEALQAGLRPDTQYF. CDR3 in DNA: TGTGCCAGCAGTGAAGCGCTTCAAGCGGGGCTAAGACCAGATACGCAGTATTTT.

This rearrangement joins TRBV29-1 to TRBJ1-5; D gene unclear. This CDR3 is built from 12 residues. Looked up from germline, CDR1 is SQVTM and CDR2 is ANQGSEA. CDR3 sequence reads: CSVISGNQPQHF. The CDR3 DNA reads as TGCAGTGTTATTTCGGGAAATCAGCCCCAGCATTTT.

The chain is built from TRBV3-1 (or the pseudogene TRBV3-2) and TRBJ2-5, with 10 bases lining up with TRBD2. Trimming removed 4 bases from V and 5 bases from J; junction bases left unmatched: 10. Germline CDR1 LGHDT, CDR2 YNNKEL (reference sequence). CDR3 length equals 16 residues. The CDR3 DNA reads as TGTGCCAGCAGCCTAACGGCAGCGGGGGGGATGGAGACCCAGTACTTC. Translating it yields CASSLTAAGGMETQYF.

The J gene is TRBJ2-5, the V gene TRBV20-1; unclear D gene. Germline CDR1 DFQATT, CDR2 SNEGSKA (reference sequence). This CDR3 comprises 10 residues. Trimming shortened V by 3 bases and J by 5 bases, and 4 bases separated the two germline ends. CDR3 in amino acids: CSASAETQYF. CDR3 nucleotides: TGCAGTGCTAGTGCGGAGACCCAGTACTTC.

The V and J genes are TRBV2 and TRBJ2-7; D gene uncertain. Per the germline V gene, CDR1 is SNHLY and CDR2 is FYNNEI. V was trimmed by 0 bases and J by 1 base, leaving 7 bases between them. The CDR3 is made up of 14 amino acids. CDR3 DNA: TGTGCCAGCAGTGAAGCGGTCGGGTCCTACGAGCAGTACTTC. This gives the protein CASSEAVGSYEQYF.

The V call is TRBV9, the J call TRBJ2-3, with 8 bases matching TRBD2. Germline V CDR1 and CDR2: SGDLS, YYNGEE. This CDR3 is built from 15 residues. The trim removed 3 bases at V and 2 bases at J, leaving 5 bases unmatched. The CDR3 spells CASSAGLAHTDTQYF. In nucleotides, the CDR3 is TGTGCCAGCAGCGCCGGACTAGCCCACACAGATACGCAGTATTTT.

The gene calls are TRBV6-6 and TRBJ1-2; D gene ambiguous. The CDR3 runs 11 residues. V was clipped by 8 bases and J by 8 bases, with 12 bases between them. CDR1 and CDR2 (germline): MNHNY, SVGAGI (reference sequence). CDR3 region: CASYLQWGYTF. The DNA of the CDR3 is TGTGCCAGCTACCTTCAGTGGGGCTACACCTTC.

This chain joins TRBV6-5 and TRBJ1-2; perhaps TRBD1 as D (5 bases). This CDR3 is built from 15 residues. Trimming removed 7 bases at V and 2 bases at J, with 17 bases between. The germline V gene has CDR1 MNHEY and CDR2 SVGAGI. CDR3 sequence reads: CASNLWGPDNYGYTF. DNA for the CDR3: TGTGCCAGCAATCTGTGGGGCCCGGACAACTATGGCTACACCTTC.